Listed below are T cell receptor beta chains from one sample, sequenced in a study of T cell repertoires in cytomegalovirus infection. Each CDR3 protein gets one entry after TCRdb re-called the reads with MiXCR. Among approximately 730,000 distinct CDR3 sequences listed, almost 30% were seen once. Their specific antigens are unknown. The sample consisted of cultured CD8+ T cells from PBMCs, taken from culture after CMV antigen stimulation. The receptors were sampled from a human donor in good health (CMV status not recorded). Some clones in this sample may be carry-over from other donors' samples. Each CDR3 is given with its conserved first and last residue. The D gene is left open where the match is weak. The listing skips clone size in some rows; elsewhere it reads once, few, many or a size class.

clone_size: -; d_call: -; j_call: TRBJ2-1; v_call: TRBV5-6; cdr3_nt: TGTGCCAGCAGCTTGTATGGGGGGGCGAATGAGCAGTTCTTC; cdr3_aa: CASSLYGGANEQFF
clone_size: -; d_call: TRBD1; j_call: TRBJ1-2; v_call: TRBV7-9; cdr3_nt: TGTGCCAGCAGCTTAGTTACAGCCGGGACAGCGTATGGCTACACCTTC; cdr3_aa: CASSLVTAGTAYGYTF
clone_size: -; d_call: -; j_call: TRBJ2-2; v_call: TRBV28; cdr3_nt: TGTGCCAGCAGTATAACAGGGAGCGGGGAGCTGTTTTTT; cdr3_aa: CASSITGSGELFF
clone_size: -; d_call: TRBD1; j_call: TRBJ2-1; v_call: TRBV7-6; cdr3_nt: TGTGCCAGCAGCCTACGGACAGGGGGGAACAATGAGCAGTTCTTC; cdr3_aa: CASSLRTGGNNEQFF
clone_size: -; d_call: TRBD1; j_call: TRBJ1-1; v_call: TRBV6-5; cdr3_nt: TGTGCCAGCAGCAGACAGGGCGTTTACACTGAAGCTTTCTTT; cdr3_aa: CASSRQGVYTEAFF
clone_size: -; d_call: -; j_call: TRBJ1-1; v_call: TRBV25-1; cdr3_nt: TGTGCCAGCAGTGAACAGGTAGGGACGGGAAACACTGAAGCTTTCTTT; cdr3_aa: CASSEQVGTGNTEAFF
clone_size: once; d_call: -; j_call: TRBJ2-1; v_call: TRBV2; cdr3_nt: TGTGCCAGCCGACGGGACTTCCTGACACACGATGAGCAGTTCTTC; cdr3_aa: CASRRDFLTHDEQFF
clone_size: -; d_call: -; j_call: TRBJ1-2; v_call: TRBV4-1; cdr3_nt: TGCGCCAGCAGCCAGAACAGGATCGCTAACTATGGCTACACCTTC; cdr3_aa: CASSQNRIANYGYTF
clone_size: -; d_call: TRBD1; j_call: TRBJ1-5; v_call: TRBV6-6; cdr3_nt: TGTGCCAGCAGCCACGACAGGGTGCAGCCCCAGCATTTT; cdr3_aa: CASSHDRVQPQHF
clone_size: -; d_call: TRBD1; j_call: TRBJ2-5; v_call: TRBV12-3/TRBV12-4; cdr3_nt: TGTGCCAGCAGTTTACTGGGTAGTAGGGGGCTTCCCGGGGAGACCCAGTACTTC; cdr3_aa: CASSLLGSRGLPGETQYF
clone_size: many; d_call: -; j_call: TRBJ1-1; v_call: TRBV5-5; cdr3_nt: TGTGCCAGCAGCTCAAAATGGAGGGGAGACACTGAAGCTTTCTTT; cdr3_aa: CASSSKWRGDTEAFF
clone_size: few; d_call: -; j_call: TRBJ2-5; v_call: TRBV12-5; cdr3_nt: TGTGCTAGTGGTTTGCAACAGAAAACTAAAGAGACCCAGTACTTC; cdr3_aa: CASGLQQKTKETQYF
clone_size: -; d_call: TRBD1; j_call: TRBJ1-1; v_call: TRBV7-6; cdr3_nt: TGTGCCAGCAGCGCCAAGACAGGGGGCTACACTGAAGCTTTCTTT; cdr3_aa: CASSAKTGGYTEAFF
clone_size: few; d_call: TRBD2; j_call: TRBJ2-3; v_call: TRBV28; cdr3_nt: TGTGCCAGCAGTTTATCGACTAGCGGAACACGCACAGATACGCAGTATTTT; cdr3_aa: CASSLSTSGTRTDTQYF
clone_size: few; d_call: TRBD1; j_call: TRBJ2-7; v_call: TRBV5-1; cdr3_nt: TGCGCCAGCAGCACTTCCGGGACAGGGGCCTCCTACGAGCAGTACTTC; cdr3_aa: CASSTSGTGASYEQYF
clone_size: -; d_call: -; j_call: TRBJ2-7; v_call: TRBV12-3/TRBV12-4; cdr3_nt: TGTGCCAGCAGCCCCACATTCTACGAGCAGTACTTC; cdr3_aa: CASSPTFYEQYF
clone_size: few; d_call: -; j_call: TRBJ1-1; v_call: TRBV19; cdr3_nt: TGTGCCAGTAGTACTTACAGGGAACGTAACACTGAAGCTTTCTTT; cdr3_aa: CASSTYRERNTEAFF
clone_size: once; d_call: -; j_call: TRBJ1-6; v_call: TRBV5-1; cdr3_nt: TGCGCCAGCAGCTTGGCCGTGACAGAGAATTCACCCCTCCACTTT; cdr3_aa: CASSLAVTENSPLHF
clone_size: few; d_call: -; j_call: TRBJ2-5; v_call: TRBV10-3; cdr3_nt: TGTGCCATCAGTGAGAGGGTGGCCGGGGAGACCCAGTACTTC; cdr3_aa: CAISERVAGETQYF
clone_size: -; d_call: TRBD2; j_call: TRBJ2-7; v_call: TRBV20-1; cdr3_nt: TGCAGTGCTAGCGGGGGGGATGCCTACGAGCAGTACTTC; cdr3_aa: CSASGGDAYEQYF
clone_size: few; d_call: -; j_call: TRBJ2-1; v_call: TRBV6-1; cdr3_nt: TGTGCCAGCAGTGAAACTCAGGTGTTTGGTAATGAGCAGTTCTTC; cdr3_aa: CASSETQVFGNEQFF
clone_size: -; d_call: -; j_call: TRBJ2-2; v_call: TRBV4-1; cdr3_nt: TGCGCCAGCAGCCAAGAGCCCGGGGGCCTCGTCGGGGAGCTGTTTTTT; cdr3_aa: CASSQEPGGLVGELFF
clone_size: few; d_call: -; j_call: TRBJ2-1; v_call: TRBV12-3/TRBV12-4; cdr3_nt: TGTGCCAGCAGCCGAAACTGGGTCTCCTACAATGAGCAGTTCTTC; cdr3_aa: CASSRNWVSYNEQFF
clone_size: few; d_call: -; j_call: TRBJ1-1; v_call: TRBV19; cdr3_nt: TGTGCCAGTAGTATCCCGGGGAACACTGAAGCTTTCTTT; cdr3_aa: CASSIPGNTEAFF
clone_size: many; d_call: -; j_call: TRBJ2-6; v_call: TRBV7-9; cdr3_nt: TGTGCCAGCAGCCCTTCATCAAGGAGTCTCTCTGGGGCCAACGTCCTGACTTTC; cdr3_aa: CASSPSSRSLSGANVLTF
clone_size: -; d_call: -; j_call: TRBJ1-2; v_call: TRBV20-1; cdr3_nt: TGCAGTGCTAGAGATGGACAGAACATAAACTATGGCTACACCTTC; cdr3_aa: CSARDGQNINYGYTF
clone_size: few; d_call: -; j_call: TRBJ2-3; v_call: TRBV4-3; cdr3_nt: TGCGCCAGCAGCCAAGACGGGGGACGGAGGAGCACAGATACGCAGTATTTT; cdr3_aa: CASSQDGGRRSTDTQYF
clone_size: -; d_call: -; j_call: TRBJ2-3; v_call: TRBV15; cdr3_nt: TGTGCCACCAGCATATCAAGTGGAGATACGCAGTATTTT; cdr3_aa: CATSISSGDTQYF
clone_size: many; d_call: TRBD1; j_call: TRBJ2-5; v_call: TRBV6-1; cdr3_nt: TGTGCCAGCAGTGACCTCGGGACAGGGATCCAAGAGACCCAGTACTTC; cdr3_aa: CASSDLGTGIQETQYF
clone_size: few; d_call: -; j_call: TRBJ1-6; v_call: TRBV6-6; cdr3_nt: TGTGCCAGCAGTCCCACCGGGCCGGAATGGAATTCACCCCTTCACTTT; cdr3_aa: CASSPTGPEWNSPLHF
clone_size: few; d_call: -; j_call: TRBJ2-3; v_call: TRBV7-9; cdr3_nt: TGTGCCAGCAGCCACAGGGTTCCACACATTGATACGCAGTATTTT; cdr3_aa: CASSHRVPHIDTQYF
clone_size: -; d_call: -; j_call: TRBJ2-5; v_call: TRBV4-1; cdr3_nt: TGCGCCAGCAGCCCAACTTACCCGGGAGTAGCGACCGAAGAGACCCAGTACTTC; cdr3_aa: CASSPTYPGVATEETQYF
clone_size: many; d_call: -; j_call: TRBJ1-1; v_call: TRBV7-8; cdr3_nt: TGTGCCAGCAGCGCGGCGGGGATTAATGAAGCTTTCTTT; cdr3_aa: CASSAAGINEAFF
clone_size: few; d_call: -; j_call: TRBJ2-2; v_call: TRBV12-3/TRBV12-4; cdr3_nt: TGTGCCAGCAGCTCTGGGGACCTAGCGATGGGGGAGCTGTTTTTT; cdr3_aa: CASSSGDLAMGELFF
clone_size: many; d_call: -; j_call: TRBJ1-1; v_call: TRBV7-8; cdr3_nt: TGTGCCAGCAGCTTAGGTCTCGGAACGAACACTGAAGCTTTCTTT; cdr3_aa: CASSLGLGTNTEAFF
clone_size: many; d_call: -; j_call: TRBJ1-2; v_call: TRBV7-9; cdr3_nt: TGTGCCAGCAGCACCACGGGGGATGACTATGGCTACACCTTC; cdr3_aa: CASSTTGDDYGYTF
clone_size: few; d_call: TRBD1; j_call: TRBJ1-2; v_call: TRBV6-5; cdr3_nt: TGTGCCAGCAGTTATCGAAGACAGGGGAGAGGTGGCTACACCTTC; cdr3_aa: CASSYRRQGRGGYTF
clone_size: -; d_call: TRBD1; j_call: TRBJ2-1; v_call: TRBV27; cdr3_nt: TGTGCCAGCAGTTCGACAGGGTGGGGGAATGAGCAGTTCTTC; cdr3_aa: CASSSTGWGNEQFF
clone_size: many; d_call: TRBD1; j_call: TRBJ2-4; v_call: TRBV7-2; cdr3_nt: TGTGCCAGCAGCCCGGGACAGGGGAACTTAAAAAACATTCAGTACTTC; cdr3_aa: CASSPGQGNLKNIQYF
clone_size: few; d_call: -; j_call: TRBJ1-1; v_call: TRBV6-5; cdr3_nt: TGTGCCAGCAGTTACGGTCCGACAGCGAACACTGAAGCTTTCTTT; cdr3_aa: CASSYGPTANTEAFF
clone_size: -; d_call: -; j_call: TRBJ1-3; v_call: TRBV19; cdr3_nt: TGTGCCAGTACCATCGACACGTACTCTGGAAACACCATATATTTT; cdr3_aa: CASTIDTYSGNTIYF
clone_size: -; d_call: -; j_call: TRBJ2-5; v_call: TRBV6-5; cdr3_nt: TGTGCCAGCAGTAGGGGTTATCCGTACCAAGAGACCCAGTACTTC; cdr3_aa: CASSRGYPYQETQYF
clone_size: many; d_call: -; j_call: TRBJ2-5; v_call: TRBV7-9; cdr3_nt: TGTGCCAGCAGCTTAAAACGCTCCCCCTACCAAGAGACCCAGTACTTC; cdr3_aa: CASSLKRSPYQETQYF
clone_size: -; d_call: TRBD2; j_call: TRBJ2-5; v_call: TRBV2; cdr3_nt: TGTGCCAGCAGTCGACTAGCGGGGGAGCAAGAGACCCAGTACTTC; cdr3_aa: CASSRLAGEQETQYF
clone_size: many; d_call: TRBD1; j_call: TRBJ2-7; v_call: TRBV7-6; cdr3_nt: TGTGCCAGCAGCTTAGAGGACAGGGGAAGGTTCGAGCAGTACTTC; cdr3_aa: CASSLEDRGRFEQYF